The 20 T cell receptor beta chains reported below all come from one sample, sequenced in a study of neoadjuvant nivolumab and ipilimumab in lung cancer. Data came from immunoSEQ multiplex PCR; TCRdb stores just in-frame clones and leaves some out. The table lists tens of thousands of clones, roughly 90% of them singletons. Material: peripheral blood, obtained after neoadjuvant nivolumab, alone or with ipilimumab, at or shortly before surgery. Receptors were obtained from an adult with non-small cell lung cancer.

The CDR3 coding sequence is TGTGCCAGCTGGCTCCTAACCGCGGGACCAGTAGACACCGGGGAGCTGTTTTTT. Translated: CASWLLTAGPVDTGELFF. The chain employs TRBV7-2 and TRBJ2-2; tentatively, D is TRBD2 (6 bases). CDR1 and CDR2 from the germline V gene are SGHTA and FQGNSA. V was cut by 8 bases and J by 3 bases, with 25 bases left in between. The CDR3 is 18 residues long.

J is TRBJ2-7 and V is TRBV6-1, with D possibly TRBD1 on 6 matching bases. CDR3 length: 15 residues. V shed 2 bases and J shed 2 bases, with 13 bases lying between them. CDR1 and CDR2 (germline): MNHNS, SASEGT. The chain's CDR3 is CASSEPTGPTYEQYF. The DNA of the CDR3 is TGTGCCAGCAGTGAACCGACAGGACCTACCTACGAGCAGTACTTC.

The chain joins TRBV7-8 to TRBJ1-3; D is unresolved. Deletions cut 1 base from V and 5 bases from J, with 12 bases between. Germline V gene data show CDR1 as SGHVS and CDR2 as FQNEAQ. There are 15 residues in the CDR3. The CDR3 region has the DNA TGTGCCAGCAGCTTAGTAGGAACGGATAGAAACACCATATATTTT. This encodes CASSLVGTDRNTIYF.

The chain combines TRBV5-6 with TRBJ1-4, with a tentative D call TRBD1 (6 bases). The CDR3 has 15 amino acids. The V and J ends lost 7 bases and 8 bases respectively, with 21 bases between them. CDR1 and CDR2 (germline): SGHDT, YYEEEE. The CDR3 here is CASLLGGSYSEKLFF. CDR3 DNA sequence: TGTGCCAGCCTACTGGGGGGCAGCTATTCAGAAAAACTGTTTTTT. Drawing the rest from reference TRBV5-6 and TRBJ1-4, the complete variable domain is DAGVTQSPTHLIKTRGQQVTLRCSPKSGHDTVSWYQQALGQGPQFIFQYYEEEERQRGNFPDRFSGHQFPNYSSELNVNALLLGDSALYLCASLLGGSYSEKLFFGSGTQLSVL.

This clone was observed a single time. The gene calls are TRBV7-6 and TRBJ1-1; D is possibly TRBD1 (6 bases). This CDR3 region has 16 residues. In germline, CDR1 is SGHVS, CDR2 FNYEAQ. V dropped 3 bases and J dropped 6 bases, with 20 bases sitting between them. Written as DNA, the CDR3 is TGTGCCAGCAGCTTGTTGTACAGGGAGGGCGAGTCTGAAGCTTTCTTT. The encoded protein is CASSLLYREGESEAFF.

This clone showed up just once. This CDR3 is CASSLSSGRSTGELFF. CDR3 nucleotide sequence: TGTGCCAGCAGCCTCTCTAGCGGGAGGTCTACCGGGGAGCTGTTTTTT. The rearrangement uses TRBV7-9 and TRBJ2-2; TRBD2 matches at 11 bases. Germline CDR1 is SEHNR and CDR2 is FQNEAQ (reference sequence). With V trimmed by 5 bases and J by 5 bases, 7 bases remained unmatched. This CDR3 is built from 16 residues.

The rearrangement joins TRBV7-9 to TRBJ2-2; D might be TRBD1 or TRBD2, each matching 5 bases. The CDR3 contains 16 residues. The V end was cut by 5 bases, the J end by 0 bases, with 13 bases between. Germline CDR1 reads SEHNR; CDR2 reads FQNEAQ (reference sequence). In DNA, the CDR3 is TGTGCCAGCAGCCCACCGGGACGGTCGAACACCGGGGAGCTGTTTTTT. Translation gives CASSPPGRSNTGELFF.

The chain uses TRBV5-1 and TRBJ2-2, with D hard to call. The germline V and J ends were trimmed by 2 bases and 1 base, with 3 bases remaining between them. The CDR3 contains 13 residues. CDR1 and CDR2 from the germline V gene are SGHRS and YFSETQ. CDR3 sequence (DNA): TGCGCCAGCAGCTTTGGGAACACCGGGGAGCTGTTTTTT. Translating it yields CASSFGNTGELFF.

V usage is TRBV27 and J usage is TRBJ2-4; D is perhaps TRBD2 (5 bases). Between the trimmed V and J ends, which lost 8 bases and 2 bases, there was a span of 13 bases. Germline lookup yields CDR1 MNHEY and CDR2 SMNVEV (reference sequence). The CDR3 contains 14 residues. The CDR3 DNA follows: TGTGCCAGCTCACATGGGAGTTCCAAAAACATTCAGTACTTC. This encodes CASSHGSSKNIQYF.

V is TRBV10-1 and J is TRBJ2-7, with a possible D match to TRBD1 (6 bases). CDR3 size: 13 residues. V gave up 4 bases and J gave up 0 bases, with 7 bases separating them. Germline V gene lookup returns CDR1 WNHNN and CDR2 SYGVQD (reference sequence). The CDR3 bases are TGCGCCAGCAGTGCGGGACACTCCTACGAGCAGTACTTC. It encodes CASSAGHSYEQYF.

This chain uses TRBV9 with TRBJ2-1; 9 bases are shared with TRBD2. Per germline, CDR1 SGDLS and CDR2 YYNGEE. V gave up 3 bases and J gave up 0 bases; unmatched junction bases: 7. CDR3 length: 17 residues. This CDR3 reads CASSDRLAVSSYNEQFF. As DNA, the CDR3 is TGTGCCAGCAGCGATAGACTAGCGGTCAGCTCCTACAATGAGCAGTTCTTC.

This clone was observed a single time. The gene calls are TRBV27 and TRBJ2-2, with D unclear. The length of the CDR3 is 14 residues. Between the trimmed V and J ends, which lost 2 bases and 7 bases, there was a span of 11 bases. Germline V lookup: CDR1 MNHEY, CDR2 SMNVEV (reference sequence). The DNA of the CDR3 is TGTGCCAGCAGTTTACGGCAGTACGGCGGGGAGCTGTTTTTT. This sequence encodes CASSLRQYGGELFF.

The chain recombines TRBV11-1 with TRBJ2-1; 7 bases are shared with TRBD2. The CDR3 totals 15 residues. The ends lost 3 bases at V and 7 bases at J; junction bases unmatched: 9. CDR1 and CDR2 (germline): SGHAT, FQDESV (reference sequence). DNA of the CDR3: TGTGCCAGCAGCTTTTCGGGGACTATAATTAATGAGCAGTTCTTC. Protein sequence: CASSFSGTIINEQFF.

The sample holds one count of this clone. The genes are TRBV11-2 and TRBJ2-1, with D perhaps matching TRBD2 (6 bases). Germline CDR1 is SGHAT and CDR2 is FQNNGV. This CDR3 is built from 16 residues. With 4 bases removed from V and 5 bases from J, the gap between germline ends came to 18 bases. Here the CDR3 DNA reads TGTGCCAGCAGCTCGGTTTCTTGGGGGGTTAACAATGAGCAGTTCTTC. It encodes CASSSVSWGVNNEQFF. Full variable domain (outside the CDR3, taken from reference TRBV11-2 and TRBJ2-1): EAGVAQSPRYKIIEKRQSVAFWCNPISGHATLYWYQQILGQGPKLLIQFQNNGVVDDSQLPKDRFSAERLKGVDSTLKIQPAKLEDSAVYLCASSSVSWGVNNEQFFGPGTRLTVL.

This chain connects TRBV2 to TRBJ1-2, with a weak D call TRBD1 (6 bases). This CDR3 is 16 amino acids long. From germline, CDR1 is SNHLY and CDR2 FYNNEI. Trimming took 2 bases from V and 0 from J, leaving 13 bases between them. The CDR3 sequence is CASSESDSPTNYGYTF. CDR3 nucleotide sequence: TGTGCCAGCAGTGAATCGGACAGCCCGACTAACTATGGCTACACCTTC.

The rearrangement links TRBV5-4 to TRBJ2-4; D possibly corresponds to TRBD1 (5 bases). Germline lookup yields CDR1 SGHNT and CDR2 YYREEE (reference sequence). V lost 4 bases and J 6 bases, leaving 11 bases between the germline ends. The CDR3 runs to 13 residues. CDR3 amino acids: CASSPATANIQYF. The CDR3 region has the DNA TGTGCCAGCAGCCCGGCGACAGCAAACATTCAGTACTTC.

This chain connects TRBV7-8 to TRBJ2-7; D may be TRBD1 (6 bases). CDR1 and CDR2 from the germline V gene are SGHVS and FQNEAQ. This CDR3 spans 14 amino acids. Trimming stripped 6 bases from V and 3 bases from J, with 15 bases between. The CDR3 loop is CASSWTTGFYEQYF. CDR3 nucleotides: TGTGCCAGCAGTTGGACGACAGGTTTCTACGAGCAGTACTTC.

The chain is built from TRBV11-2 and TRBJ2-7; D gene ambiguous. CDR3 length: 13 amino acids. CDR1 and CDR2 (germline): SGHAT, FQNNGV. Trimming stripped 1 base from V and 6 bases from J, with 10 bases between. CDR3 amino acids: CASSLGRHLEQYF. The CDR3 region has the DNA TGTGCCAGCAGCTTAGGGAGACACCTCGAGCAGTACTTC.

The chain joins TRBV10-3 to TRBJ2-1, with D tentatively TRBD2 (6 bases). Germline CDR1 and CDR2: ENHRY and SYGVKD. The CDR3 contains 15 residues. V lost 0 bases and J lost 9, with 15 bases in between. CDR3 DNA: TGTGCCATCAGTGAGTCGGGGGAAAGAGCGGGTGAGCAGTTCTTC. It encodes CAISESGERAGEQFF.

The rearrangement links TRBV29-1 to TRBJ1-1, with a possible D match to TRBD1 (6 bases). The CDR3 consists of 12 residues. CDR1 and CDR2 from the germline V gene are SQVTM and ANQGSEA. V lost 7 bases to trimming and J lost 1 base, with 10 bases between them. The CDR3 coding sequence is TGCAGCGCCAAGGGGGGGAACACTGAAGCTTTCTTT. This gives the protein CSAKGGNTEAFF.